Detailed here is one T cell receptor (beta chain). Its antigen remains unidentified. The data were obtained in a study of Ad26.COV2.S vaccination and SARS-CoV-2 variants. Study summary: Once or twice, 56 days apart, Ad26.COV2.S was delivered intramuscularly. Regarding the study as a whole: Analyses that measured TCR breadth and depth may have underestimated total T cell responses.

The treatment here: some 19 received Ad26.COV2.S at low or high dose, single or two shots; about 5 received placebo; per-sample allocation not given. All samples were drawn on day 63, counting from the first vaccine or placebo injection. Its platform was an Ad26 vector, and its expressed antigen was Wuhan-strain SARS-CoV-2 spike. Germline V gene sequence: CDR1 SGHVS, CDR2 FNYEAQ. The CDR3 covers 14 residues. V lost 1 base, J lost 1 base, and 8 bases lay in between. Sequencing was performed with immunoSEQ multiplex PCR; in TCRdb, only in-frame clones are kept and a portion is missing. The repertoire consists of 350,000 to 450,000 clones, with about 90% occurring once and the leading ten covering around 1.8%.

The TCR was taken from a person between 18 and 59 years old who received the Ad26.COV2.S COVID-19 vaccine or a placebo. Sequencing was performed on peripheral blood, taken in a trial of Ad26.COV2.S vaccine versus placebo. The chain is built from TRBV7-6 and TRBJ2-7; maybe TRBD1 (5 bases). The chain's CDR3 is CASSLGGRSYEQYF. In DNA, the CDR3 is TGTGCCAGCAGCTTAGGGGGCAGGTCCTACGAGCAGTACTTC.